This T cell receptor (beta chain) appears in the sequencing data of a study of cytomegalovirus exposure and HLA in healthy donors. With respect to this clone: Antigen specificity is unknown.

PCR amplification relied on 60 Vbeta primers (plus 13 Jbeta primers). TCRdb's table, derived via immunoSEQ multiplex PCR, lists solely in-frame clones and lacks some. This listing includes around 120,000 clones. Overall study findings and caveats: Upon later analysis, HLA-associated TCR beta chains proved more clonally expanded than other, equally common chains.

The receptor was isolated from a man aged 18 to 30 in good health and CMV-seronegative. The sample was PBMCs.

In DNA, the CDR3 is TGTGCCAGCACCCCCCCTGTCCTTAGCAATCAGCCCCAGCATTTT. This sequence encodes CASTPPVLSNQPQHF. The chain carries TRBV5-8 and TRBJ1-5; no reliable D call. V dropped 6 bases and J dropped 0 bases, with 13 bases sitting between them. Germline-derived CDR1 and CDR2 are SGHTS and YDEGEE. The CDR3 sequence is 15 residues long.